The subject of this entry is one TCR beta chain. No cognate antigen has been identified for it. Nothing much larger sits one base from this clone, and base qualities are not available. The data originate from a study of T-cell memory formation after mild COVID-19 (dated by TCRdb to the early 2020s). At the level of the whole study: TCR sequence clusters from the two donors were found to be largely donor specific. In a couple of donors, T-cell clones that expanded and contracted after mild COVID-19 were tracked by sequencing TCRalpha and TCRbeta repertoires over time. The cohort was made up of two young adult volunteers, one female and one male, who were previously healthy. Points the paper makes about the study in general: Only a couple of mild cases were covered in the study, and larger cohorts including severe cases with pre-infection samples were considered necessary. Some responding clones were detected in pre-infection memory, suggesting pre-existing cross-reactive memory T cells joined the SARS-CoV-2 response. Contracting CD4+ clones were found mainly in CM and EM memory subsets, while CD8+ clones were enriched in EMRA. SARS-CoV-2 specificity was not confirmed for the second-wave clones peaking on day 37. From day 15 to 85, contracting clones showed balanced CD4/CD8 phenotypes, whereas a second wave of clones that expanded from day 15 to 37 leaned towards CD4+.

Ficoll-Paque density gradient centrifugation was used to isolate PBMCs. Trimming removed 7 bases from V and 3 bases from J; the gene matches leave 11 bases unexplained. The germline V gene yields SQVTM for CDR1 and ANQGSEA for CDR2. Counted from cysteine to phenylalanine, this CDR3 has 17 amino acids. Of the read, only the CDR3 DNA is kept; its 51 bases are in frame from base 1. Sequencing was carried out with an Illumina NovaSeq 6000. TCRalpha and TCRbeta cDNA libraries were constructed by 5'RACE with constant-segment primers, with sample barcodes and unique molecular identifiers being introduced. Trizol reagent was used to extract RNA from every sample. Library amplification was performed in two PCR steps, and a second sample barcode and Illumina TruSeq adapters were introduced in the second step. Libraries were sequenced on an Illumina NovaSeq with 2 x 150 bp paired-end reads. The paper's data handling went like this. The reads were demultiplexed and collapsed into UMI-guided consensus sequences using migec v1.2.7. Using mixcr v2.1.11, UMI consensuses were aligned to TRA and TRB V and J templates and then assembled into clonotypes. Clonotypes were classified as expanded or contracted when called significant by both edgeR and NoisET, with noise models trained on biological replicates. edgeR calls used a false discovery rate-adjusted p below 0.01 and a log2 fold-change threshold of 1. As an exploratory analysis of dynamics, PCA with hierarchical clustering was applied to max-normalized trajectories of the 1000 most abundant clonotypes. Separately sequenced CD4+ and CD8+ repertoires were used to assign a CD4 or CD8 phenotype to each responding clone. The public sequencing data were trimmed at Q25 with fastp and processed into clonotypes with MiXCR by TCRdb, which kept only in-frame beta chains. Every CDR3 protein is listed once, alongside the most common genes and DNA of its rows. The V and J calls and clone size are TCRdb's, not the authors'. The sample table contains 150,000 to 200,000 distinct CDR3 sequences; only one count was recorded for roughly 15% of them. The ten largest clones represent 11% to 15% of the sample.

This chain joins TRBV29-1 to TRBJ2-1; 14 bases in the junction line up with TRBD2. The TCR originated in an adult woman who had mild COVID-19 (a few samples of this study predate the infection). The sample titles of this study are shuffled in the database, so cell type and time point are left out; the donor was told from shared clones. Sequenced sample: PBMCs or a T cell subset sorted from them (not recorded which). The CDR3 has the sequence CSATGTSGRADYNEQFF. The DNA sequence is as follows: TGCAGCGCCACTGGGACTAGCGGGAGAGCAGACTACAATGAGCAGTTCTTC.